Sequencing of this TCR beta chain was carried out in a study of blood T cell repertoires in COVID-19. Study overall: Sources were T cells, B-cell-depleted T cells, or PBMCs; the material itself was cDNA or gDNA.

Per the original data handling: Reference gene primers were amplified, and this amplification served to estimate nucleated cell counts. Sequencing was performed with immunoSEQ multiplex PCR; in TCRdb, only in-frame clones are kept and a portion is missing. V and J calls and clone size come straight from that table; D and trimming were deduced from the DNA. The sample lists 150,000 to 200,000 clones; approximately 79% were seen once. Sequences were obtained from peripheral blood. This clonotype originated in a man aged 60-69 years with active or convalescent COVID-19.

CDR3 sequence reads: CAISEKDRLGTEAFF. The CDR3 DNA sequence: TGTGCCATCAGTGAGAAGGACAGGCTGGGCACTGAAGCTTTCTTT. The chain has TRBV10-3 and TRBJ1-1; 7 bases match TRBD1. This CDR3 spans 15 amino acids. Trimming at V came to 2 bases and at J to 4 bases, leaving 7 bases not matched to a gene. CDR1 and CDR2 (germline): ENHRY, SYGVKD.